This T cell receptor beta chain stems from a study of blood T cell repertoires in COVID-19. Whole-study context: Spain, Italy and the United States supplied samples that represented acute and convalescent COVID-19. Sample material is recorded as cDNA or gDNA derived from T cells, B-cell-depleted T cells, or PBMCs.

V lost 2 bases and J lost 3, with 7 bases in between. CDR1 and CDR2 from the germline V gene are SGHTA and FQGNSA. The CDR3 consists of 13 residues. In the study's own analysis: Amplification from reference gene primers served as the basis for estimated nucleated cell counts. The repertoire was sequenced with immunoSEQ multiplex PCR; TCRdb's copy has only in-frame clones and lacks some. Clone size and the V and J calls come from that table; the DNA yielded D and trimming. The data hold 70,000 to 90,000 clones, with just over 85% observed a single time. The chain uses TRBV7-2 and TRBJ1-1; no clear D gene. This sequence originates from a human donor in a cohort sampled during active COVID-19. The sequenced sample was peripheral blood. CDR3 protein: CASSLLIDTEAFF. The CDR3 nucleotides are TGTGCCAGCAGCTTACTGATAGACACTGAAGCTTTCTTT.